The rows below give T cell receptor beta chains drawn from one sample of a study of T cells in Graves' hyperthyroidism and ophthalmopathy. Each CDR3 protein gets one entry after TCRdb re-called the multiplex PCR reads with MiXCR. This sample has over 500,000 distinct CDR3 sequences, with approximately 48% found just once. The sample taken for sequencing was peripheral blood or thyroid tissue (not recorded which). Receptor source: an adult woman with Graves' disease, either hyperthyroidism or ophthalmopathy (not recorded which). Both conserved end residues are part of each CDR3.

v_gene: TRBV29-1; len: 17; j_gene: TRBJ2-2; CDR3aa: CSSLPTGRPPYTGELFF
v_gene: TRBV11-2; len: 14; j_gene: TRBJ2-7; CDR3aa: CASSLVTGPYEQYF
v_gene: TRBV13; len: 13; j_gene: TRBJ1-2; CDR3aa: CASSLVPSYGYTF
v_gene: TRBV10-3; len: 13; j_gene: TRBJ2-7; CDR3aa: CATRTSGVAEQYF
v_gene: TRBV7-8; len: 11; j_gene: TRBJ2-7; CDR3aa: CASSLGARSYF
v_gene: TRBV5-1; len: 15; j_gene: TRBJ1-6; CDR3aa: CASSLAGDGPSPLHF
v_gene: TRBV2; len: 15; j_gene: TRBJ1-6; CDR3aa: CASSVRSGLHSPLHF
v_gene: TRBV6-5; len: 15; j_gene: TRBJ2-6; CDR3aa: CASSYDAAGANVLTF
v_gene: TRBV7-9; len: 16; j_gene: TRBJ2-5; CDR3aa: CASSSTGLAGSGTQYF
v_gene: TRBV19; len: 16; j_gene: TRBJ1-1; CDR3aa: CASKGRGGAAISGAFF
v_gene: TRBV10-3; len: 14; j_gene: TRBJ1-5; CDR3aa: CAINPGQGFQPQHF
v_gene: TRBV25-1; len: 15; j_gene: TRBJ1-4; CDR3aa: CASSNSGGRGEKLFF
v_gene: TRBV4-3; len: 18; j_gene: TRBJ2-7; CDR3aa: CASSQELAQLAGLSEQYF
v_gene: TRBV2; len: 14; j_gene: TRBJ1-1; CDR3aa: CASSTGTGGTEAFF
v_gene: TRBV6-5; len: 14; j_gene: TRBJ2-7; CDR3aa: CASRTDRGTYEQYF
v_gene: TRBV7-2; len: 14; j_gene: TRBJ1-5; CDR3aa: CASSETGFGQPQHF